This TCR beta chain was profiled in a study of persistence of HIV-infected CD4 T cells. CDR1 and CDR2 (germline): MNHEY, SMNVEV (reference sequence). The CDR3 sequence is 16 residues long. V lost 0 bases and J 2 bases, leaving 13 bases between the germline ends. The stimulus was an HIV-1 Gag 15-mer peptide pool, 0.9 to 1 ug/peptide/mL. Memory cells lacking CD40L and CD69 with high CD45RO were sorted. Comments on this clone: Its target is unknown.

The immunoSEQ assay was version 4, run in survey mode. The method was immunoSEQ multiplex PCR; TCRdb's version includes in-frame clones alone and lacks a portion of them. The sample lists about 40,000 clones; 70% to 80% were seen once. Whole-study findings and limits: Compared with CD3/CD28-stimulated cells, CMV- and Gag-responding cells showed lower TCRbeta richness.

The sequences come from CD4+ T cells sorted from PBMCs after roughly 18-hour stimulation, collected from a patient who received antiretroviral therapy. The chain links TRBV27 to TRBJ1-1; D gene ambiguous. The source of this sequence is an adult man with HIV who was CMV-seropositive. CDR3 nucleotide sequence: TGTGCCAGCAGTTTATCGCTGCAGGCAGCTAACACTGAAGCTTTCTTT. Its protein is CASSLSLQAANTEAFF.